This T cell receptor (beta chain) was identified during a study of cytomegalovirus exposure and HLA in healthy donors. Study in general: Among the 398 genotyped donors, less than 85% were placed in the Caucasian-associated ancestry cluster.

Germline loops: CDR1 SGDLS, CDR2 YYNGEE. This CDR3 has 15 amino acids. PCR employed 60 Vbeta and 13 Jbeta primers. Libraries were prepared by immunoSEQ multiplex PCR; TCRdb keeps only in-frame clonotypes and omits some of them. This table has approximately 140,000 clones, more than 60% appearing once. In the case of this clone: What it binds is not known.

Regarding the study as a whole: Exclusion applied to some V segments, including TRBV6-2 and TRBV6-3, as they were indistinguishable. A previous analysis found most TCR beta V segments productive roughly 90% or roughly 30% of the time.

The TCR originated in a woman aged 60-70 years in good health and CMV-seronegative. The specimen sequenced was PBMCs. The V gene is TRBV9, the J gene TRBJ2-5; maybe TRBD2 (6 bases). Gene TRBJ2-7 matches the end of the DNA better, so the J call may be wrong. CDR3 in amino acids: CASSVAAGLTYEQYF. As DNA, the CDR3 is TGTGCCAGCAGCGTAGCGGCGGGACTCACCTACGAGCAGTACTTC.